The T cell receptor beta chain under discussion was sequenced for a study of cytomegalovirus exposure and HLA in healthy donors (dated by TCRdb to the late 2010s). Regarding the study in general: According to an earlier analysis of several hundred of the donors, about 179 million T cells yielded over 100 million unique TCR beta sequences and approximately 300 Gb of sequence data. Genome-wide SNP genotypes for about three fifths of the roughly 670 donors were used in a later genetic analysis, which treated that subset as a discovery cohort. Among the 398 genotyped donors, around 81% belonged to the genetic ancestry cluster associated with self-reported Caucasian donors. The later analysis used no new phenotypic data to find candidate immune exposures, relying instead on TCR beta sequences and their occurrence across donors. To predict cytomegalovirus infection status, the study brought together high-throughput TCR immunosequencing, statistical association of individual TCRs with disease status, and machine learning. Among 398 genotyped donors of the cohort, an average of around 240,000 unique TCR beta nucleotide sequences were sequenced per donor, roughly 18% of them non-productive. A few DR-DQ haplotypes were handled as single units for association and clustering because linkage in the cohort was strong. An early release covering roughly 600 HLA-typed donors comprised about 300 gigabases of sequencing data and around 85 million unique TCR sequences. Donor age, sex, ethnicity and CMV serostatus were compiled alongside the repertoire data. All discovery cohort repertoires had been generated on a single sequencing platform. Along with the roughly 700-subject first cohort, a separate validation cohort of over a hundred different subjects was used. Class I and class II HLA loci were covered by the typing at four-digit resolution. The study profiled the T cell repertoires of approximately 700 subjects by immunosequencing and related them to cytomegalovirus serostatus. Typing coverage differed by locus: A, B, C, DRB1 and DQB1 were typed in roughly 629-640 donors, DQA1 in approximately 520, DPA1 in 600 to 610, and DPB1 in 472. A later analysis re-examined previously published TCR beta repertoires from more than 650 donors and added high-resolution HLA genotyping to investigate patterns of TCR occurrence. An earlier analysis of roughly 580 of the donors used high-throughput TCR beta sequencing to judge whether each TCR beta V gene segment behaved as functional or pseudogenic. The study was designed to test whether signatures of past pathogen exposure could be identified by cataloging public T cell receptors.

In total, 500 to 700 healthy bone marrow donors made up the cohort. Cohort members were all nominally healthy when sampled, although unrecorded immune exposures were likely present. The donor was CMV seropositive and belonged to the group of 250 to 300 seropositive cohort members. A peripheral blood sample was provided by each donor, and peripheral blood mononuclear cells were used for TCR beta sequencing. The Qiagen DNeasy Blood Extraction Kit was used to extract genomic DNA from the blood cell samples. As concerns this clone: This clone's antigen is unknown. No base qualities exist here, and no much larger clone lies one base off it.

Receptor libraries were prepared by the immunoSEQ multiplex PCR assay. For the multiplex PCR, a mixture combining 60 forward primers for TCR Vbeta segments and 13 reverse primers for TCR Jbeta segments was used. A multiplex PCR assay on genomic DNA amplified the CDR3 region of rearranged TCR beta genes. On the Illumina HiSeq System, the amplified TCR beta libraries were sequenced as 87-base-pair reads. In the authors' own workflow: Across the 666 repertoires, a later analysis counted 80 million or so unique TCR beta chains, about 10 million of which were shared by at least two donors. To remove PCR and sequencing errors, raw reads were error-corrected and collapsed into unique sequences using a nearest-neighbor algorithm that merged closely related sequences. To assign V, D and J gene segments, CDR3 sequences were aligned to IMGT reference sequences. For a sequence to be retained, at least a six-nucleotide match to both a V gene segment and a J gene segment was required. A rearrangement was called productive if the CDR3 had no stop codons and remained in frame with V and J, and every other rearrangement was called non-productive. CDR3 was defined by IMGT convention, running from the second conserved V-encoded cysteine to the conserved J-encoded phenylalanine. Sequences without an unambiguous match to a single V gene segment were excluded from the earlier analysis of about 600 of the donors. An earlier analysis of 450 to 650 of the donors called V segments functional above 56.7% productive rearrangements and segregating when the between-donor standard deviation exceeded 5%. A statistical classification framework was developed to diagnose cytomegalovirus status using the catalog of TCR beta chain sequences. V and J gene assignment, in a later analysis, came from comparing TCR nucleotide sequences with IMGT/GENE-DB human TR gene sequences. Using the TCRdist pipeline, a later analysis assigned CDR3 sequences along with most-parsimonious VDJ recombination scenarios. In a later analysis, each TCR beta chain was defined by its CDR3 amino acid sequence together with its V-gene family, and reads lacking a unique V-gene family were excluded. To address suspected cross-contamination and a sequencing artifact, a later analysis removed several hundred highly shared, low-generation-probability nucleotide sequences. In a later analysis, a clonal expansion index was calculated for each public chain from normalized within-repertoire ranks of inferred template counts. A later analysis computed generation probabilities with a VDJ recombination model fitted to out-of-frame rearrangements, and checked the results against IGoR. In a later analysis, TCR-TCR, TCR-HLA and TCR-CMV co-occurrence was scored with hypergeometric tests, and a repertoire-size bias correction was applied to TCR pairs. In a later analysis, false discovery rates were estimated by permuting HLA or CMV assignments 20 times. A later analysis grouped co-occurring TCRs with DBSCAN, adding TCRdist sequence similarity when clustering within HLA-allele-positive subsets. Co-occurrence clustering excluded repertoires with fewer than 30,000 or more than 120,000 public chains, plus five with anomalous nucleotide sharing. Not all clones reach the TCRdb copy of this immuneACCESS table, which keeps in-frame sequences only. Checked studies attribute under half of the gap to unresolved V genes and leave the rest unexplained. V, J and clone size reflect that table, while D and trimming were determined from the DNA. The sample table shows 150,000 to 200,000 clones, and 82% are seen once. Together, the top ten hold 7.5% to 9.5% of the sample.

General findings and caveats noted by the study authors: Presence/absence analyses assumed roughly uniform sequencing depth across donors, an assumption that may not hold. A later analysis reported that several top co-occurrence clusters appeared linked to parvovirus B19, influenza, CMV and Epstein-Barr virus. It was suggested by the authors that the approach could potentially be generalized to other disease states and immunological phenotypes. Because counts were too low, some 17 rarely observed V segments, including chromosome 9 orphons, were left out of the earlier analysis of about 500 of the donors. In an earlier analysis of 500 to 650 of the donors, most TCR beta V segments appeared in productive rearrangements about 87% or about 30% of the time, broadly matching IMGT annotations. In a later analysis, the rate of TCR association differed among HLA loci, with DRB1 alleles having the most associated TCRs and HLA-C alleles having the fewest. Because some donors lacked HLA typing at each locus, the association tests relied only on the typed subset. In both the original and validation cohorts, the classifier was reported to diagnose cytomegalovirus status with high specificity and sensitivity. In vitro tests confirmed that a few of the cytomegalovirus-associated TCR beta chains recognize cytomegalovirus antigens. V-gene and J-gene trimming of TCR beta chains was associated with a missense DCLRE1C variant in a later genetic analysis, and the association was replicated in an independent cohort. A total of 150 to 200 TCR beta chains were listed by the study as associated with cytomegalovirus. A later genetic analysis reported fewer N-insertions in productive TCRs among donors in an Asian-associated ancestry cluster than the roughly 700-donor mean. Specific HLA alleles were associated with around 18,000 TCR beta sequences at a false discovery rate of 0.05 in a later analysis. The cohort was sequenced for TCR beta chains only, and without alpha or paired-chain data the features that could be detected were limited. Most TCR sequences were observed very rarely across donors, whereas some public TCRs were present in many individuals. For the cohort, immune exposure information was limited to CMV serostatus. Some IMGT-functional V segments, including TRBV6-2 and TRBV6-3, could not be told apart with the 87-base-pair reads, so those segments were excluded. Compared with equally common non-associated chains, HLA-associated TCR beta chains in a later analysis were more clonally expanded and had lower generation probabilities. A further reported finding was that TCR beta sequences accurately predicted the HLA-A and HLA-B alleles for most subjects in the first cohort. Correlated functional status among segregating V segments might reflect linkage disequilibrium, but an unknown experimental factor could not be ruled out. A cluster of highly shared sequence variants was judged likely to represent a technical artifact of the sequencing pipeline. A later analysis found that most CMV-associated TCR beta chains appeared HLA-restricted, with HLA associations seemingly driven largely by CMV exposure. When HLA alleles, especially DR and DQ, strongly co-occurred, attributing TCR associations to individual alleles was difficult.

Based on the germline V gene, the CDR1 and CDR2 sequences are MNHNS and SASEGT. The CDR3 numbers 14 residues from cysteine through phenylalanine. Just CDR3 DNA is preserved here, 42 bases in frame from base 1. The V end gives up 8 bases and the J end 6 bases, leaving 10 bases in the junction not matched to a gene. This sequence originates from a male donor in good health and CMV-seropositive. The chain joins TRBV6-1 to TRBJ1-1; 9 bases in the junction line up with TRBD1. Sequencing input: PBMCs. The CDR3 protein sequence reads: CASDPGQGPSEAFF. Here is the DNA: TGTGCCAGCGACCCCGGACAGGGGCCCTCTGAAGCTTTCTTT.